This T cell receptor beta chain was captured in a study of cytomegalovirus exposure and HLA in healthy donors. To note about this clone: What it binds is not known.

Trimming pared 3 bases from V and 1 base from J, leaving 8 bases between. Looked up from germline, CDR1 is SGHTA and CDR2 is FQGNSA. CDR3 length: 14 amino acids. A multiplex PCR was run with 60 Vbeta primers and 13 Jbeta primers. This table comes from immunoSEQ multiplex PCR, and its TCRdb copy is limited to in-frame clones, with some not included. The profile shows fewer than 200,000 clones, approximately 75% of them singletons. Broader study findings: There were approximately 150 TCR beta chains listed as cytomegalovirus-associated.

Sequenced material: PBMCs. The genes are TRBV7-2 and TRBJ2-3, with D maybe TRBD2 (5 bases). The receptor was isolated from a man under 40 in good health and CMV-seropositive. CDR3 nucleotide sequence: TGTGCCAGCAGCTTGTTCGGGGGCACAGATACGCAGTATTTT. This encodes CASSLFGGTDTQYF. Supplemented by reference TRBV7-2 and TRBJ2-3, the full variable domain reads GAGVSQSPSNKVTEKGKDVELRCDPISGHTALYWYRQSLGQGLEFLIYFQGNSAPDKSGLPSDRFSAERTGGSVSTLTIQRTQQEDSAVYLCASSLFGGTDTQYFGPGTRLTVL.